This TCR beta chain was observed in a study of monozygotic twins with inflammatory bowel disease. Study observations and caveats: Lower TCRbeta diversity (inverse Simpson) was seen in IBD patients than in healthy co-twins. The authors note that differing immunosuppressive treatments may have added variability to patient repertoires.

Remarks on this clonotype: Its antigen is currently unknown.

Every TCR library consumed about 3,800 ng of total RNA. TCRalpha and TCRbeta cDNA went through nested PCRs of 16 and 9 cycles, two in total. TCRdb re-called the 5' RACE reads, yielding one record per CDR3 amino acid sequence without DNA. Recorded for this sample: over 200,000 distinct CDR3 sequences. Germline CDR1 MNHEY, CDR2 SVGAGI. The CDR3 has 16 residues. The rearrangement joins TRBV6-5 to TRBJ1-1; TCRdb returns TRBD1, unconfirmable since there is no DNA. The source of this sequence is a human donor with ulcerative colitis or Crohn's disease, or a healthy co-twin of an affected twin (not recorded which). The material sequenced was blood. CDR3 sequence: CASSYSINRLNTEAFF.